This passage covers 24 T cell receptor beta chains from one sample sequenced in a study of PD-1 blockade in classical Hodgkin lymphoma. Only in-frame clones appear in the TCRdb table, and some are missing; sequencing was by immunoSEQ multiplex PCR. The sample holds more than 15,000 clones, around 80% seen once. The time point here: cycle 4 day 1 (C4D1), after more than five weeks of nivolumab. Every patient was affected by relapse after autologous stem cell transplantation, while exposure to brentuximab vedotin was not uniform. Magnetic negative selection of thawed PBMCs was the method by which CD4+ T cells were purified. The sample was CD4+ T cells from blood, taken before the fourth cycle of nivolumab. The receptors were sampled from a human donor with classical Hodgkin lymphoma.

This chain joins TRBV29-1 and TRBJ2-7; unclear D gene. Germline values: CDR1 SQVTM, CDR2 ANQGSEA. The CDR3 has 12 residues. The ends were cut back, 4 bases at V and 0 bases at J, with 7 bases in the middle. The CDR3, as DNA: TGCAGCGTTGGTTTTGCCTCCTACGAGCAGTACTTC. It yields the protein CSVGFASYEQYF.

The chain carries TRBV5-4 and TRBJ2-5; D possibly corresponds to TRBD1 (6 bases). The CDR3 is made up of 14 amino acids. CDR1 and CDR2 (germline): SGHNT, YYREEE (reference sequence). With 0 bases removed from V and 5 bases from J, the gap between germline ends came to 11 bases. The DNA of the CDR3 is TGTGCCAGCAGCTTGGGACAGGCCGAGGAGACCCAGTACTTC. Amino acid sequence: CASSLGQAEETQYF.

The chain links TRBV15 to TRBJ1-5, with 10 bases fitting TRBD1. This CDR3 is 15 amino acids long. Losses at the gene ends were 1 base for V and 6 bases for J; bases not matched to a gene: 3. Per the germline V gene, CDR1 is LNHNV and CDR2 is YYDKDF (reference sequence). For the CDR3, the DNA is TGTGCCACCAGCAGAGGACAGGGGGCGGGTCAGCCCCAGCATTTT. Protein sequence: CATSRGQGAGQPQHF. The variable domain in full, completed from reference TRBV15 and TRBJ1-5, reads DAMVIQNPRYQVTQFGKPVTLSCSQTLNHNVMYWYQQKSSQAPKLLFHYYDKDFNNEADTPDNFQSRRPNTSFCFLDIRSPGLGDTAMYLCATSRGQGAGQPQHFGDGTRLSIL.

This sequence joins TRBV7-9 and TRBJ2-7, with 10 bases that match TRBD2. This CDR3 has 15 residues. Per the germline V gene, CDR1 is SEHNR and CDR2 is FQNEAQ (reference sequence). J was trimmed by 4 bases and V by 5 bases; bases with no gene match: 8. CDR3 nucleotides: TGTGCCAGCAGCCCCCAAGCGGGAGGGCCGTACGAGCAGTACTTC. As protein: CASSPQAGGPYEQYF.

The chain couples TRBV7-8 to TRBJ2-2; the match to TRBD2 covers 10 bases. CDR1 SGHVS and CDR2 FQNEAQ come from the germline V gene. The length of the CDR3 is 15 residues. The ends lost 8 bases at V and 2 bases at J; junction bases unmatched: 5. Here the CDR3 reads CASEPSGGNTGELFF. The CDR3, as DNA: TGTGCCAGCGAGCCTAGCGGGGGCAACACCGGGGAGCTGTTTTTT. The whole variable domain, remainder taken from reference TRBV7-8 and TRBJ2-2, is GAGVSQSPRYKVAKRGQDVALRCDPISGHVSLFWYQQALGQGPEFLTYFQNEAQLDKSGLPSDRFFAERPEGSVSTLKIQRTQQEDSAVYLCASEPSGGNTGELFFGEGSRLTVL.

The chain couples TRBV7-9 to TRBJ2-1; TRBD2 matches at 9 bases. The CDR3 consists of 12 residues. Trimming removed 1 base from V and 13 bases from J; junction bases left unmatched: 2. CDR1 and CDR2 (germline): SEHNR, FQNEAQ (reference sequence). CDR3 bases: TGTGCCAGCAGCTTAGGTCTAGCGGGACAGTTCTTC. This translates into CASSLGLAGQFF. The entire variable domain, with the rest obtained from reference TRBV7-9 and TRBJ2-1, is as follows: DTGVSQNPRHKITKRGQNVTFRCDPISEHNRLYWYRQTLGQGPEFLTYFQNEAQLEKSRLLSDRFSAERPKGSFSTLEIQRTEQGDSAMYLCASSLGLAGQFFGPGTRLTVL.

This sequence joins TRBV28 and TRBJ1-2; no firm D call. V lost 6 bases and J lost 3, with 8 bases in between. This CDR3 spans 12 amino acids. Germline V gene data show CDR1 as MDHEN and CDR2 as SYDVKM. CDR3: CASSRSDYGYTF. DNA of the CDR3: TGTGCCAGCAGCCGCTCTGACTATGGCTACACCTTC.

The chain links TRBV6-6 to TRBJ2-3; D unclear. This CDR3 has 15 amino acids. Germline V gene sequence: CDR1 MNHNY, CDR2 SVGAGI (reference sequence). V was cut by 2 bases and J by 2 bases, with 11 bases left in between. The CDR3 DNA sequence: TGTGCCAGCAGTTACAGCCAGGCCCCCACAGATACGCAGTATTTT. Its protein is CASSYSQAPTDTQYF.

The V and J genes are TRBV2 and TRBJ1-1; D uncertain. V dropped 8 bases and J dropped 1 base, with 11 bases sitting between them. This CDR3 contains 13 residues. Germline CDR1 and CDR2: SNHLY and FYNNEI. The CDR3 sequence: CASHRNTNTEAFF. For the CDR3, the DNA is TGTGCCAGCCACAGAAACACGAACACTGAAGCTTTCTTT. Combining the CDR3 with reference TRBV2 and TRBJ1-1 gives the whole variable domain EPEVTQTPSHQVTQMGQEVILRCVPISNHLYFYWYRQILGQKVEFLVSFYNNEISEKSEIFDDQFSVERPDGSNFTLKIRSTKLEDSAMYFCASHRNTNTEAFFGQGTRLTVV.

The V gene is TRBV29-1, the J gene TRBJ2-3; weak D call: TRBD2 (6 bases). Trimming removed 6 bases from V and 3 bases from J, with 16 bases in between. This CDR3 comprises 14 residues. CDR1 and CDR2 (germline): SQVTM, ANQGSEA. CDR3 protein: CSVRPGALTDTQYF. The DNA for the CDR3 is TGCAGCGTAAGACCGGGAGCTCTTACAGATACGCAGTATTTT.

The rearrangement uses TRBV7-9 and TRBJ2-5; D not resolved. The ends were cut back, 1 base at V and 5 bases at J, with 11 bases in the middle. The CDR3 extends over 14 amino acids. The V gene's germline CDR1 is SEHNR and CDR2 FQNEAQ (reference sequence). CDR3 coding DNA: TGTGCCAGCAGCTTAGTTACCGGGCGGGAGACCCAGTACTTC. Its translation: CASSLVTGRETQYF.

This rearrangement joins TRBV11-2 to TRBJ2-2; a weak D match, TRBD2 (5 bases). In germline, CDR1 is SGHAT, CDR2 FQNNGV. The CDR3 is made up of 15 amino acids. V was trimmed by 5 bases and J by 4 bases, leaving 14 bases between them. The CDR3 sequence is CASSQYEGGTGELFF. The CDR3 DNA is TGTGCCAGCAGCCAGTACGAAGGAGGCACCGGGGAGCTGTTTTTT.

J is TRBJ2-1 and V is TRBV27; 10 bases are shared with TRBD2. From germline, CDR1 is MNHEY and CDR2 SMNVEV (reference sequence). V dropped 0 bases and J dropped 8; count of bases not matched to a gene: 7. This CDR3 spans 16 amino acids. In DNA form, the CDR3 reads TGTGCCAGCAGTTTATCGTGGTCTAGCGGGAGTTATGAGCAGTTCTTC. Translating gives CASSLSWSSGSYEQFF.

The chain combines TRBV18 with TRBJ2-1, with D hard to call. From germline, CDR1 is KGHSH and CDR2 LQKENI. The CDR3 spans 13 residues. Trimming stripped 2 bases from V and 0 bases from J, with 2 bases between. The CDR3 DNA follows: TGTGCCAGCTCACCAGACTCCTACAATGAGCAGTTCTTC. It yields the protein CASSPDSYNEQFF. The whole variable domain, remainder taken from reference TRBV18 and TRBJ2-1, is NAGVMQNPRHLVRRRGQEARLRCSPMKGHSHVYWYRQLPEEGLKFMVYLQKENIIDESGMPKERFSAEFPKEGPSILRIQQVVRGDSAAYFCASSPDSYNEQFFGPGTRLTVL.

V usage is TRBV23-1 and J usage is TRBJ2-6; 7 bases are shared with TRBD1. TRBV23-1 is recorded as an ORF, its role being uncertain. V was pared by 0 bases and J by 0 bases, with 14 bases of the junction left unmatched. The CDR3 contains 21 residues. The CDR3 DNA sequence: TGCGCCAGCAGTCAATCCGAGGACCGGGACAGTGATAGCTCTGGGGCCAACGTCCTGACTTTC. Its translation: CASSQSEDRDSDSSGANVLTF.

The chain recombines TRBV15 with TRBJ1-1; 10 nucleotides agree with TRBD1. The CDR3 consists of 17 residues. Trimming took 3 bases from V and 5 from J; bases not matched to a gene: 12. Per germline, CDR1 LNHNV and CDR2 YYDKDF (reference sequence). Written as DNA, the CDR3 is TGTGCCACCAGCAGCCCTAAAAAAGGGACAGGGGATACTGAAGCTTTCTTT. Amino acids: CATSSPKKGTGDTEAFF.

The rearrangement joins TRBV7-8 to TRBJ1-1; D ambiguous. Between the trimmed V and J ends, which lost 1 base and 10 bases, there was a span of 16 bases. Germline values: CDR1 SGHVS, CDR2 FQNEAQ. CDR3 length: 14 amino acids. The DNA of the CDR3 is TGTGCCAGCAGCTTAGGGCGGTCTACACTAGTAGCTTTCTTT. Its translation: CASSLGRSTLVAFF.

J is TRBJ2-5 and V is TRBV5-8, with TRBD1 matching over 8 bases. CDR1 is SGHTS, CDR2 YDEGEE, per germline. With 4 bases clipped from V and 4 bases from J, the junction kept 12 bases outside the gene matches. This CDR3 region has 16 residues. The CDR3 spells CASSRRTGLFGETQYF. The CDR3 bases are TGTGCCAGCAGCCGGCGGACAGGGTTGTTCGGAGAGACCCAGTACTTC.

The J gene is TRBJ1-2, the V gene TRBV28, with D unresolved. Trimming stripped 1 base from V and 7 bases from J, with 7 bases between. The germline V gene encodes CDR1 MDHEN and CDR2 SYDVKM. The CDR3 extends over 12 amino acids. The CDR3 protein is CASSLSQSGYTF. The CDR3 region has the DNA TGTGCCAGCAGTTTATCACAGAGTGGCTACACCTTC.

This rearrangement joins TRBV7-8 to TRBJ2-1; 11 bases agree with TRBD2. Per the germline V gene, CDR1 is SGHVS and CDR2 is FQNEAQ. The CDR3 has 18 amino acids. V lost 5 bases to trimming and J lost 3 bases; unmatched junction nucleotides: 12. The CDR3 sequence is CASSPGGVAGGNYNEQFF. The CDR3, as DNA: TGTGCCAGCAGCCCGGGCGGGGTAGCGGGAGGGAACTACAATGAGCAGTTCTTC.

CDR3 sequence: CASSRKGQLYQETQYF. The CDR3 nucleotides read TGTGCCAGTAGTAGGAAGGGACAGCTGTACCAAGAGACCCAGTACTTC. V usage is TRBV19 and J usage is TRBJ2-5; 7 positions agree with TRBD1. Trimming at V came to 4 bases and at J to 0 bases, leaving 8 bases not matched to a gene. Germline V gene sequence: CDR1 LNHDA, CDR2 SQIVND (reference sequence). The CDR3 runs 16 residues.

The chain carries TRBV18 and TRBJ2-5; D is uncertain. The germline V gene has CDR1 KGHSH and CDR2 LQKENI. V lost 2 bases and J lost 4, with 8 bases in between. This CDR3 comprises 13 residues. The DNA of the CDR3 is TGTGCCAGCTCACCAGTACAGCTAGAGACCCAGTACTTC. Translation: CASSPVQLETQYF.

This clone was seen a few times. The chain employs TRBV5-1 and TRBJ2-7; a possible D gene is TRBD2 (6 bases). Trimming took 4 bases from V and 4 from J, leaving 18 bases between them. CDR1 is SGHRS and CDR2 is YFSETQ in the germline V gene. CDR3 length: 15 amino acids. Written as DNA, the CDR3 is TGCGCCAGCAGCCTCCACCGGGGGAGAGAGTACGAGCAGTACTTC. This sequence encodes CASSLHRGREYEQYF.

The rearrangement uses TRBV18 and TRBJ2-1; 7 bases are shared with TRBD2. The CDR3 contains 14 residues. Germline lookup yields CDR1 KGHSH and CDR2 LQKENI. Trimming took 2 bases from V and 12 from J; bases not matched to a gene: 10. The CDR3 region has the DNA TGTGCCAGCTCACCAAAGCGGGACGATGGTGGGCAGTTCTTC. It translates to CASSPKRDDGGQFF.